This passage covers 19 T cell receptor beta chains from one sample sequenced in a study of OX40 agonist ivuxolimab in advanced cancers. Profiling relied on immunoSEQ multiplex PCR, and the TCRdb table lists in-frame clones only, not all of them. This sample yields 70,000 or so clones, of which approximately 80% are seen a single time; under 7% belongs to the top ten. The sample here was CD4+ or CD8+ T cells sorted from blood, taken in a trial of the OX40 agonist ivuxolimab. The receptors shown here come from an adult with an advanced solid tumor such as melanoma, head and neck, liver or kidney cancer.

Regarding this clone: Other DNA sequences of this sample code for an identical CDR3. This chain connects TRBV12-5 to TRBJ1-1, with D unresolved. The CDR3 consists of 14 residues. Germline V CDR1 and CDR2: LGHNT, FRNRAP. The V and J ends lost 2 bases and 2 bases respectively, with 9 bases between them. CDR3 amino acids: CASGLSSVNTEAFF. CDR3 DNA: TGTGCTAGTGGTTTGAGTTCGGTAAACACTGAAGCTTTCTTT.

The chain joins TRBV19 to TRBJ1-4; D gene ambiguous. V lost 5 bases and J 8 bases, leaving 12 bases between the germline ends. Germline V gene sequence: CDR1 LNHDA, CDR2 SQIVND (reference sequence). The CDR3 contains 13 residues. The CDR3 here is CASSLSFGEKLFF. In DNA form, the CDR3 reads TGTGCCAGTAGTCTTTCGTTTGGAGAAAAACTGTTTTTT.

The rearrangement links TRBV5-6 to TRBJ2-4, with D possibly matching TRBD2 (5 bases). The CDR3 is 14 amino acids. The V and J ends lost 3 bases and 8 bases respectively, with 15 bases between them. The V gene's germline CDR1 is SGHDT and CDR2 YYEEEE. Here the CDR3 reads CASSSTITPYIQYF. DNA of the CDR3: TGTGCCAGCAGCTCGACTATTACCCCCTACATTCAGTACTTC.

The V and J genes are TRBV28 and TRBJ1-5; 7 positions agree with TRBD1. This CDR3 has 16 residues. CDR1 is MDHEN, CDR2 SYDVKM, per germline. The V gene end was trimmed by 6 bases and the J gene end by 3 bases; junction bases not matched to a gene: 11. CDR3 amino acids: CASSPPGQLSNQPQHF. The CDR3 DNA sequence: TGTGCCAGCAGCCCTCCGGGACAGCTGTCCAATCAGCCCCAGCATTTT. Supplemented by reference TRBV28 and TRBJ1-5, the full variable domain reads DVKVTQSSRYLVKRTGEKVFLECVQDMDHENMFWYRQDPGLGLRLIYFSYDVKMKEKGDIPEGYSVSREKKERFSLILESASTNQTSMYLCASSPPGQLSNQPQHFGDGTRLSIL.

The rearrangement links TRBV11-1 to TRBJ2-2; D is possibly TRBD1 (6 bases). Germline V CDR1 and CDR2: SGHAT, FQDESV (reference sequence). V lost 5 bases, J lost 6 bases, and 13 bases lay in between. The CDR3 extends over 14 amino acids. CDR3 sequence reads: CASSKYRESGELFF. DNA of the CDR3: TGTGCCAGCAGCAAATACAGGGAATCCGGGGAGCTGTTTTTT. Looking up the rest from reference TRBV11-1 and TRBJ2-2 gives the full variable domain: EAEVAQSPRYKITEKSQAVAFWCDPISGHATLYWYRQILGQGPELLVQFQDESVVDDSQLPKDRFSAERLKGVDSTLKIQPAELGDSAMYLCASSKYRESGELFFGEGSRLTVL.

The rearrangement joins TRBV6-6 to TRBJ1-5; possibly TRBD1 for D (6 bases). Germline values: CDR1 MNHNY, CDR2 SVGAGI (reference sequence). V lost 0 bases and J 4 bases, leaving 13 bases between the germline ends. The CDR3 covers 16 residues. In DNA, the CDR3 is TGTGCCAGCAGTTACTCAACGGGGGACACAAATCAGCCCCAGCATTTT. It encodes CASSYSTGDTNQPQHF.

The chain has TRBV13 and TRBJ2-3; no clear D. Per germline, CDR1 PRHDT and CDR2 FYEKMQ (reference sequence). V was shortened by 7 bases and J by 2 bases, with 19 bases between the two germline ends. The CDR3 spans 16 residues. As DNA, the CDR3 is TGTGCCAGCACCCAAGCTCGGCTTACTTCCACAGATACGCAGTATTTT. Encoded protein: CASTQARLTSTDTQYF.

The chain links TRBV6-6 to TRBJ2-5; D might be TRBD1 (5 bases). Germline CDR1 MNHNY, CDR2 SVGAGI (reference sequence). Trimming shortened V by 6 bases and J by 5 bases, and 22 bases separated the two germline ends. This CDR3 contains 16 residues. Here the CDR3 reads CASRGIGRGREETQYF. CDR3 bases: TGTGCCAGCAGGGGGATCGGTAGGGGCCGCGAGGAGACCCAGTACTTC.

The J gene is TRBJ1-3, the V gene TRBV6-6; D is undetermined. The CDR3 consists of 15 residues. Germline CDR1 is MNHNY and CDR2 is SVGAGI (reference sequence). Trimming pared 7 bases from V and 0 bases from J, leaving 13 bases between. CDR3 in amino acids: CASTTLRGSGNTIYF. In nucleotides, the CDR3 is TGTGCCAGCACTACCCTGCGGGGCTCTGGAAACACCATATATTTT.

This clone was seen a single time. This chain uses TRBV4-1 with TRBJ2-5, with D perhaps being TRBD1 or TRBD2 (5 bases each). The J call may not be correct, given that the DNA end is closer to TRBJ2-7. Germline CDR1 is MGHRA and CDR2 is YSYEKL. This CDR3 is 14 amino acids long. The CDR3 is CASSPRDGSYEQYF. DNA of the CDR3: TGCGCCAGCAGCCCCCGGGACGGATCCTACGAGCAGTACTTC.

A single count supports this clone. This rearrangement joins TRBV9 to TRBJ1-5; tentatively, D is TRBD1 (5 bases). CDR3 length: 16 residues. CDR1 is SGDLS, CDR2 YYNGEE, per germline. V lost 7 bases and J lost 5, with 22 bases in between. Here the CDR3 DNA reads TGTGCCAGCTCCCTTTCCGGGACGGTAGGGGATCAGCCCCAGCATTTT. It yields the protein CASSLSGTVGDQPQHF.

J is TRBJ2-6 and V is TRBV19; D not resolved. The germline V and J ends were trimmed by 3 bases and 0 bases, with 6 bases remaining between them. This CDR3 is 15 amino acids long. Germline CDR1 and CDR2: LNHDA and SQIVND (reference sequence). CDR3 sequence (DNA): TGTGCCAGTAGTATCCTCCCCTCTGGGGCCAACGTCCTGACTTTC. Protein sequence: CASSILPSGANVLTF.

V gene TRBV4-1 combines with J gene TRBJ2-7; 10 nucleotides match TRBD1. The CDR3 sequence is 17 residues long. CDR1 is MGHRA and CDR2 is YSYEKL in the germline V gene. With V trimmed by 0 bases and J by 3 bases, 8 bases remained unmatched. In nucleotides, the CDR3 is TGCGCCAGCAGCCAAGAAGGGACAGGGGCCCGGATCTACGAGCAGTACTTC. Its protein is CASSQEGTGARIYEQYF.

The CDR3 loop is CASSSIPRGLANTGELFF. The CDR3 DNA is TGTGCCAGCAGCTCTATTCCCAGGGGGCTGGCGAACACCGGGGAGCTGTTTTTT. This chain joins TRBV7-8 and TRBJ2-2, with 8 bases matching TRBD1. CDR1 and CDR2 from the germline V gene are SGHVS and FQNEAQ. The CDR3 contains 18 residues. Trimming at V came to 4 bases and at J to 0 bases, leaving 10 bases not matched to a gene.

This sequence joins TRBV6-6 and TRBJ2-7; TRBD1 matches 8 bases. The germline V gene encodes CDR1 MNHNY and CDR2 SVGAGI (reference sequence). Germline trimming cut 2 bases from V and 2 bases from J; bases unmatched to any gene: 2. The CDR3 runs to 14 residues. The CDR3 reads CASSYGTGAYEQYV. For the CDR3, the DNA is TGTGCCAGCAGTTACGGGACAGGAGCCTACGAGCAGTACGTC.

This sequence joins TRBV28 and TRBJ2-1, with 13 bases fitting TRBD2. The J segment lost 7 bases and the V segment lost 6 bases, leaving 9 bases of the junction unmatched. This CDR3 spans 16 amino acids. Germline V CDR1 and CDR2: MDHEN, SYDVKM. CDR3 sequence (DNA): TGTGCCAGCAGATTACCGGGACTAGCGGGACCTAATGAGCAGTTCTTC. Translating gives CASRLPGLAGPNEQFF.

Only one count was recorded for this clone. V and J are TRBV4-1 and TRBJ2-5; D is tentatively TRBD1 or TRBD2 (6 bases each). The CDR3 covers 16 residues. The V end was cut by 1 base, the J end by 5 bases, with 17 bases between. Germline loops: CDR1 MGHRA, CDR2 YSYEKL. Written as DNA, the CDR3 is TGCGCCAGCAGCCAAGGGAGGGACACCCAGCGGGAGACCCAGTACTTC. Translated, it gives CASSQGRDTQRETQYF.

The chain recombines TRBV9 with TRBJ2-7, with TRBD2 matching over 14 bases. V was clipped by 2 bases and J by 5 bases; unmatched bases: 0. The CDR3 is 14 residues long. Germline V lookup: CDR1 SGDLS, CDR2 YYNGEE. The CDR3 loop is CASSVGLAGDEQYF. As DNA, the CDR3 is TGTGCCAGCAGCGTGGGACTAGCGGGAGACGAGCAGTACTTC.

This clone was observed a single time. This rearrangement joins TRBV9 to TRBJ1-1; no reliable D call. The CDR3 runs 13 residues. Trimming shortened V by 0 bases and J by 1 base, and 4 bases separated the two germline ends. Germline assignment: CDR1 SGDLS and CDR2 YYNGEE. In DNA, the CDR3 is TGTGCCAGCAGCGTAGAAAGGAACACTGAAGCTTTCTTT. Residues: CASSVERNTEAFF.